The sequence of this TCR beta chain was determined in a study of T cells in tuberculosis. Time point specified: new active TB diagnosis, blood taken before or within 7 days of starting treatment. Sequencing used immunoSEQ multiplex PCR; TCRdb keeps in-frame clones, though not all of them. The sample has 30,000 to 40,000 clones; 90% to 95% are singletons. Germline V lookup: CDR1 KGHSH, CDR2 LQKENI. This CDR3 contains 15 residues. With 6 bases removed from V and 5 bases from J, the gap between germline ends came to 16 bases. This TCR was sampled from an adult with tuberculosis. The rearrangement joins TRBV18 to TRBJ1-4, with D uncertain. The sequences come from PBMCs, collected at tuberculosis diagnosis. The CDR3 loop is CASSPISELNEKLFF. CDR3 sequence (DNA): TGTGCCAGCTCCCCCATTAGCGAGCTAAATGAAAAACTGTTTTTT.